One sample yielded the 2 T cell receptor beta chains listed below, sequenced in a study of cytomegalovirus exposure and HLA in healthy donors. Measured with immunoSEQ multiplex PCR; TCRdb has only the in-frame clones, and not every one. Counted here are 120,000 or so clones, 85% occurring once; the ten biggest clones make up 2.1%. Sequenced input: PBMCs. The receptors were gathered from a woman in her thirties in good health and CMV-seronegative.

There are a few counts of this clone. This chain joins TRBV6-5 and TRBJ2-7; 9 bases fit TRBD1. The CDR3 consists of 15 residues. V lost 8 bases, J lost 3 bases, and 11 bases stayed unmatched. Germline V gene sequence: CDR1 MNHEY, CDR2 SVGAGI. The CDR3 nucleotides are TGTGCCAGCCGCCCCAGCGGACAGGGGCTCTACGAGCAGTACTTC. Amino acids: CASRPSGQGLYEQYF.

The genes are TRBV30 and TRBJ1-6, with 7 bases that match TRBD1. V dropped 0 bases and J dropped 5; count of bases not matched to a gene: 4. This CDR3 is built from 15 residues. CDR1 GTSNPN and CDR2 SVGIG come from the germline V gene (reference sequence). The CDR3 is CAWSVFTGDNSPLHF. The CDR3 DNA follows: TGTGCCTGGAGTGTCTTCACAGGGGATAATTCACCCCTCCACTTT.